The text below deals with one TCR beta chain. Antigen: not known. Per germline, CDR1 SGHRS and CDR2 YFSETQ. V trimming: 3 bases; J trimming: 4 bases; junction bases outside the gene matches: 5. This CDR3 contains 15 residues. The data are from a study of response to subunit inactivated influenza vaccine. Study-wide findings and caveats: Each seasonal influenza vaccination recruits few new T cells, the authors suggested.

TCRdb redid the calling of the RT-PCR reads with MiXCR, one entry per CDR3 protein. The sample has about 520,000 distinct CDR3 sequences, over 25% seen once. The sequence was collected from a man aged 45-65 years who received an inactivated influenza vaccine. This sequence joins TRBV5-1 and TRBJ1-2; 11 bases are shared with TRBD1. The source was CD4+ T cells sorted from PBMCs, collected 4 to 6 days after vaccination. The CDR3 sequence: CASSSGQGASYGYTF. Written as DNA, the CDR3 is TGCGCCAGCAGCTCCGGACAGGGGGCTTCCTATGGCTACACCTTC.